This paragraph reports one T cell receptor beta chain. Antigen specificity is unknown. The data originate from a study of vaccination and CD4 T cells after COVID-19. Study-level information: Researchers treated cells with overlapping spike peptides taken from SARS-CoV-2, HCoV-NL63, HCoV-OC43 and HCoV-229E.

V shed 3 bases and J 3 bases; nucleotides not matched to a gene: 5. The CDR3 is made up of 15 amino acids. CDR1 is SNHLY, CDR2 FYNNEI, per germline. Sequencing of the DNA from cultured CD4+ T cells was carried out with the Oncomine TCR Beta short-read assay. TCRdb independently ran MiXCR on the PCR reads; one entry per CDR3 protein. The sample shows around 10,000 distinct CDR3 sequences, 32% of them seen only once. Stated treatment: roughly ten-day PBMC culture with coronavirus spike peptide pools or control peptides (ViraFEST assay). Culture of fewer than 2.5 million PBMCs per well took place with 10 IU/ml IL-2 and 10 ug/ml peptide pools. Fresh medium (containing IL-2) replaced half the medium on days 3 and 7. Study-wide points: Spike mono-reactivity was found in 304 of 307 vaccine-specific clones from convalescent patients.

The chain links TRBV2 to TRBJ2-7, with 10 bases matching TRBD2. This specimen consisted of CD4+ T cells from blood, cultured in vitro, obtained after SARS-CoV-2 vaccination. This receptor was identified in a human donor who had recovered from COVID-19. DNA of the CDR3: TGTGCCAGCAGTGAGAGGGGACTAGCGTACTACGAGCAGTACTTC. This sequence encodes CASSERGLAYYEQYF.